The entry below gives a single T cell receptor beta chain sequence along with its context. At one of its ends the junction is not consistent with the germline gene, which may arise from a read error. This sample was taken from a study of cytomegalovirus exposure and HLA in healthy donors. The PCR was carried out with 60 Vbeta primers and 13 Jbeta primers. Profiling relied on immunoSEQ multiplex PCR, and the TCRdb table lists in-frame clones only, not all of them. The sample lists roughly 100,000 clones; 65% to 80% were seen once. Germline V lookup: CDR1 SSHAT, CDR2 FNYEAQ (reference sequence). The CDR3 covers 14 residues.

The sample was PBMCs. The origin of this receptor is a woman in her thirties or forties in good health and CMV-seronegative. The genes are TRBV7-7 and TRBJ2-3; 7 bases are a match to TRBD2. The CDR3 loop is CASSLGVGGDTQYF. The CDR3 nucleotides are TGTGCTAGCAGCTTAGGGGTCGGGGGGGATACGCAGTATTTT. The variable domain in full, with the rest retrieved from reference TRBV7-7 and TRBJ2-3, is GAGVSQSPRYKVTKRGQDVTLRCDPISSHATLYWYQQALGQGPEFLTYFNYEAQPDKSGLPSDRFSAERPEGSISTLTIQRTEQRDSAMYRCASSLGVGGDTQYFGPGTRLTVL.